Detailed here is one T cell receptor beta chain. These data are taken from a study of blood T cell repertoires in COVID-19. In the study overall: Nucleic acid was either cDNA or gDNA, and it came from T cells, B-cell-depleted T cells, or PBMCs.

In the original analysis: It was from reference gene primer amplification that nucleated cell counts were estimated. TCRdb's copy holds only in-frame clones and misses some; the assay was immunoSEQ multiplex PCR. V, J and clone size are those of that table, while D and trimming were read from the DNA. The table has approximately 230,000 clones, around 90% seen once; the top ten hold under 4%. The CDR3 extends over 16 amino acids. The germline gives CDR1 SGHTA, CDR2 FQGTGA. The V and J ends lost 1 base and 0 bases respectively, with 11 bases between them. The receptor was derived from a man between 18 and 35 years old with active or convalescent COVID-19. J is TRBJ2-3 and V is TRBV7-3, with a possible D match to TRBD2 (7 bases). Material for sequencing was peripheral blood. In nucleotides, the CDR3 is TGTGCCAGCAGCTTAAGCGGGGGCTTGAGCACAGATACGCAGTATTTT. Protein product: CASSLSGGLSTDTQYF. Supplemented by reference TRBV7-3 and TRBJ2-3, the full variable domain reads GAGVSQTPSNKVTEKGKYVELRCDPISGHTALYWYRQSLGQGPEFLIYFQGTGAADDSGLPNDRFFAVRPEGSVSTLKIQRTERGDSAVYLCASSLSGGLSTDTQYFGPGTRLTVL.